In its sample, the clone carrying this T cell receptor (beta chain) was seen a few times. Antigen: not known. Germline V lookup: CDR1 GTSNPN, CDR2 SVGIG (reference sequence). Trimming cost V 5 bases and J 5 bases; bases outside gene matches: 4. CDR3 length: 13 amino acids. The record originates from a study of T cells in Graves' hyperthyroidism and ophthalmopathy. Study background: Once the initial diagnosis was made, peripheral blood was obtained before any treatment.

Template material for amplifying TCR beta CDR3 regions consisted of RNA transcripts. During a first-round RT-PCR of the TCR CDR3, the HTBI primer set was used. Via MiXCR, TCRdb re-called the multiplex PCR reads, giving one row per CDR3 protein. The data contain about 400,000 distinct CDR3 sequences, about 15% of them seen just once; the ten biggest clones take up 30% to 35%. Study-wide findings and caveats: Model output signaled ophthalmopathy a median approximately 6 months ahead of onset. Using 13 V-J features, a model discriminated ophthalmopathy from stable hyperthyroidism.

Patients counted as stable if ophthalmopathy did not develop within 18 months. J is TRBJ2-2 and V is TRBV30; TRBD1 matches at 8 bases. Sample: blood. The TCR originated in a woman aged 25 to 39 with Graves' hyperthyroidism. The CDR3 DNA is TGTGCCTGGGGGACAGGCTTAACCGGGGAGCTGTTTTTT. Residues: CAWGTGLTGELFF.